The 18 T cell receptor beta chains below were found in one sample sequenced in a study of radiotherapy plus CTLA-4 blockade in lung cancer. Here immunoSEQ multiplex PCR was the method, and the copy in TCRdb shows in-frame clones only, minus some. Of about 94,000 clones listed, about four fifths are singletons. The specimen comprised peripheral blood, sampled from a patient treated with radiotherapy plus ipilimumab. Receptors were obtained from a human donor with non-small cell lung cancer that progressed on radiotherapy plus ipilimumab.

The chain couples TRBV7-9 to TRBJ2-7; 13 bases match TRBD2. The V segment lost 5 bases and the J segment 5 bases; nucleotides outside the gene matches: 3. The germline CDR1 and CDR2 sequences are SEHNR and FQNEAQ (reference sequence). The CDR3 length is 14 residues. The CDR3 region has the DNA TGTGCCAGCAGCGCCGGACTAGCGGGAGACGAGCAGTACTTC. Amino acids: CASSAGLAGDEQYF.

The V call is TRBV2, the J call TRBJ1-2; D may be TRBD1 (6 bases). This CDR3 region has 14 residues. The germline CDR1 and CDR2 sequences are SNHLY and FYNNEI. V was shortened by 6 bases and J by 6 bases, with 17 bases between the two germline ends. CDR3 nucleotides: TGTGCCAGCAGGGGACCTACAGGGACGGATGGCTACACCTTC. This translates into CASRGPTGTDGYTF.

This clone is medium-sized (0.01 to 0.1%). The rearrangement uses TRBV28 and TRBJ2-2; 10 bases fit TRBD2. There are 14 residues in the CDR3. CDR1 and CDR2 from the germline V gene are MDHEN and SYDVKM. With V trimmed by 5 bases and J by 6 bases, 3 bases remained unmatched. In nucleotides, the CDR3 is TGTGCCAGCAGTAGCGGGGGGGCGTCCGGGGAGCTGTTTTTT. It encodes CASSSGGASGELFF.

This chain connects TRBV1 to TRBJ2-5; the D segment call TRBD2 is taken from the table without a DNA check. TRBV1 is an annotated pseudogene. This CDR3 has 18 amino acids. The chain's CDR3 is CTSSQEGLAGGFRETQYF. CDR3 nucleotide sequence: TGCACCAGCAGCCAAGAAGGGCTAGCGGGAGGATTTCGGGAGACCCAGTACTTC.

The genes are TRBV5-8 and TRBJ1-4; a possible D gene is TRBD1 (6 bases). The ends were cut back, 4 bases at V and 0 bases at J, with 16 bases in the middle. The CDR3 has 17 amino acids. The germline gives CDR1 SGHTS, CDR2 YDEGEE. In nucleotides, the CDR3 is TGTGCCAGCAGCGAGGGGGGACGGTTTACAACTAATGAAAAACTGTTTTTT. It translates to CASSEGGRFTTNEKLFF. Full variable domain (rest looked up from reference TRBV5-8 and TRBJ1-4): EAGVTQSPTHLIKTRGQQATLRCSPISGHTSVYWYQQALGLGLQFLLWYDEGEERNRGNFPPRFSGRQFPNYSSELNVNALELEDSALYLCASSEGGRFTTNEKLFFGSGTQLSVL.

About this clone: Other DNA sequences in this sample translate to the same CDR3. This chain joins TRBV6-5 and TRBJ2-5, with unresolved D. This CDR3 comprises 11 residues. Germline CDR1 reads MNHEY; CDR2 reads SVGAGI. V was trimmed by 1 base and J by 5 bases, leaving 2 bases between them. CDR3 amino acids: CASSYLETQYF. The CDR3 nucleotides are TGTGCCAGCAGTTACTTGGAGACCCAGTACTTC.

CDR3 DNA: TGCGCCAGCAGCAAGGGGGCGGGGGAGACCCAGTACTTC. Its translation: CASSKGAGETQYF. The chain links TRBV5-1 to TRBJ2-5, with D maybe TRBD1 (7 bases). Trimming stripped 4 bases from V and 5 bases from J, with 12 bases between. This CDR3 has 13 amino acids. Germline V gene lookup returns CDR1 SGHRS and CDR2 YFSETQ.

V and J are TRBV5-1 and TRBJ2-5, with D unclear. Germline loops: CDR1 SGHRS, CDR2 YFSETQ. V was cut by 0 bases and J by 2 bases, with 8 bases left in between. This CDR3 is 14 amino acids long. The CDR3 loop reads CASSLEGSQETQYF. The DNA of the CDR3 is TGCGCCAGCAGCTTGGAGGGCAGTCAAGAGACCCAGTACTTC.

Only one count was recorded for this clone. The V and J genes are TRBV5-1 and TRBJ2-3; 7 bases match TRBD2. Germline V gives CDR1 SGHRS, CDR2 YFSETQ. Trimming took 2 bases from V and 3 from J; bases not matched to a gene: 3. CDR3 length equals 14 residues. CDR3 bases: TGCGCCAGCAGCTTATCGGGAGGTACAGATACGCAGTATTTT. This encodes CASSLSGGTDTQYF.

This rearrangement joins TRBV29-1 to TRBJ2-3, with 9 nucleotides matching TRBD2. V lost 7 bases, J lost 4 bases, and 6 bases stayed unmatched. Germline assignment: CDR1 SQVTM and CDR2 ANQGSEA. The CDR3 has 13 amino acids. CDR3 sequence (DNA): TGCAGCGGACTATCTAGCGGGGCAGATACGCAGTATTTT. Protein product: CSGLSSGADTQYF.

The gene calls are TRBV2 and TRBJ1-2; tentatively, D is TRBD1 (5 bases). This CDR3 comprises 11 residues. V was pared by 1 base and J by 11 bases, with 8 bases between. CDR1 and CDR2 from the germline V gene are SNHLY and FYNNEI. The CDR3 is CASSEGGAYTF. CDR3 in DNA: TGTGCCAGCAGTGAAGGTGGGGCATACACCTTC.

The chain has TRBV18 and TRBJ2-2; 8 bases fit TRBD1. V was clipped by 3 bases and J by 1 base; unmatched bases: 1. Germline loops: CDR1 KGHSH, CDR2 LQKENI. There are 15 residues in the CDR3. The CDR3 nucleotides are TGTGCCAGCTCACCCGGGACAGGGAACACCGGGGAGCTGTTTTTT. Protein: CASSPGTGNTGELFF. The full variable domain, completed using reference TRBV18 and TRBJ2-2, is NAGVMQNPRHLVRRRGQEARLRCSPMKGHSHVYWYRQLPEEGLKFMVYLQKENIIDESGMPKERFSAEFPKEGPSILRIQQVVRGDSAAYFCASSPGTGNTGELFFGEGSRLTVL.

The count of this clone is one. The rearrangement joins TRBV27 to TRBJ2-7; 9 bases agree with TRBD1. V gave up 6 bases and J gave up 2 bases; unmatched junction bases: 5. The CDR3 totals 14 residues. Germline CDR1 MNHEY, CDR2 SMNVEV (reference sequence). CDR3 in DNA: TGTGCCAGCAGAGACAGGGGGTTTCCCTACGAGCAGTACTTC. Its protein product is CASRDRGFPYEQYF.

The chain has TRBV6-5 and TRBJ2-7; a weak D match, TRBD1 (5 bases). Germline CDR1 MNHEY, CDR2 SVGAGI. Deletions cut 7 bases from V and 3 bases from J, with 16 bases between. There are 14 residues in the CDR3. In DNA, the CDR3 is TGTGCCAGCAATCCTGCAGGGCCTGGCTACGAGCAGTACGTC. Translated, it gives CASNPAGPGYEQYV.

V usage is TRBV7-9 and J usage is TRBJ1-2; D is unclear. Trimming left V 1 base short and J 7 bases short, with 10 bases between. Per germline, CDR1 SEHNR and CDR2 FQNEAQ (reference sequence). The CDR3 is 13 amino acids. The CDR3 reads CASSLEGRFGYTF. CDR3 DNA sequence: TGTGCCAGCAGCTTAGAGGGTCGTTTTGGCTACACCTTC.

J is TRBJ2-5 and V is TRBV6-1; D possibly corresponds to TRBD2 (6 bases). CDR1 is MNHNS and CDR2 is SASEGT in the germline V gene. There are 17 residues in the CDR3. The V gene lost 2 bases and the J gene lost 5 bases, with 21 bases spanning the gap. CDR3 in amino acids: CASSEMGLASYEETQYF. CDR3 in DNA: TGTGCCAGCAGTGAAATGGGGCTAGCGTCCTACGAGGAGACCCAGTACTTC.

The chain is built from TRBV2 and TRBJ2-1, with a weak D call TRBD2 (5 bases). V lost 6 bases and J lost 6, with 12 bases in between. The CDR3 totals 13 residues. Germline values: CDR1 SNHLY, CDR2 FYNNEI. CDR3 nucleotide sequence: TGTGCCAGCAGCCTCACTAGTGCCAATGAGCAGTTCTTC. Protein sequence: CASSLTSANEQFF. The full variable domain, rest sourced from reference TRBV2 and TRBJ2-1, is EPEVTQTPSHQVTQMGQEVILRCVPISNHLYFYWYRQILGQKVEFLVSFYNNEISEKSEIFDDQFSVERPDGSNFTLKIRSTKLEDSAMYFCASSLTSANEQFFGPGTRLTVL.

The chain uses TRBV6-1 and TRBJ2-7; D is uncertain. The CDR3 runs to 11 residues. The germline V gene encodes CDR1 MNHNS and CDR2 SASEGT. Deletions cut 8 bases from V and 4 bases from J, with 9 bases between. The chain's CDR3 is CASGLVYEQYV. The DNA for the CDR3 is TGTGCCAGCGGTCTGGTTTACGAGCAGTACGTC.